This T cell receptor (beta chain) derives from a study of post-analysis software for immune sequencing data. Turning to the study itself: The study covered relapsing-remitting, secondary progressive and progressive-relapsing courses of multiple sclerosis.

Study-wide findings and caveats: Compared with controls, patients had more of about five TRBV segments, including TRBV5-6, TRBV5-1 and TRBV20-1. Compared against controls, patients with multiple sclerosis displayed significantly lower normalized Chao1 diversity. Samples sharing a preparation batch grouped tightly together when assessed by F measure.

Germline CDR1 reads SGHTA; CDR2 reads FQGNSA. This CDR3 is built from 15 residues. The V end lost 3 bases, the J end lost 3 bases, and 13 bases lay between the germline ends. Libraries were made from TCR beta cDNA, and they carried unique molecular identifiers. The yield from roughly 1 to 10 million T cells was 500,000 or so cDNA molecules in total. TCRdb redid the calling of the PCR reads with MiXCR, one entry per CDR3 protein. The sample comprises roughly 700,000 distinct CDR3 sequences, roughly 30% of which are singletons, and roughly 0.54% rests with the top ten. As regards this clonotype: Its antigen is not identified.

The chain links TRBV7-2 to TRBJ2-3, with a possible D match to TRBD2 (5 bases). Sequenced: blood. The clonotype was recovered from a girl under 18 with multiple sclerosis. The CDR3 DNA follows: TGTGCCAGCAGCTTCGGACGGGGTTCGACAGATACGCAGTATTTT. This gives the protein CASSFGRGSTDTQYF.